A selection of T cell receptor beta chains follows, all from one sample in a study of response to subunit inactivated influenza vaccine. Via MiXCR, TCRdb re-called the RT-PCR reads, giving one row per CDR3 protein. This sample has over 800,000 distinct CDR3 sequences, with less than 25% found just once. The source was PBMCs from blood, collected more than 4 days after vaccination. The receptors were gathered from a man aged 50 to 59 who received an inactivated influenza vaccine. CDR3s include the opening cysteine and the closing phenylalanine or tryptophan. D genes are given only for firm matches. Only some rows state a clone size, as once, few, many or a class for expanded clones.

V,D,J,size,DNA,CDR3
TRBV5-6,-,TRBJ2-7,many,TGTGCCAGCAGCTCTGGTGTCGGGGTTCTCGTCGAGCAGTACTTC,CASSSGVGVLVEQYF
TRBV28,TRBD1,TRBJ1-5,-,TGTGCGACAGGGTACGGTCAGCCCCAGCATTTT,CATGYGQPQHF
TRBV10-3,TRBD1,TRBJ2-7,few,TGTGCCATCAGTGCGCTACAGGGGGCAGGCTACGAGCAGTACTTC,CAISALQGAGYEQYF
TRBV28,-,TRBJ2-7,-,TGTGCCAGCAGTTTATTAGGAAGTCAGTTTAAGGAGCAGTACTTC,CASSLLGSQFKEQYF
TRBV15,TRBD2,TRBJ2-1,-,TGTGCCACCAGCACAACTAGCGGGAGTAGGAACGATGAGCAGTTCTTC,CATSTTSGSRNDEQFF
TRBV27,-,TRBJ1-2,-,TGTGCCAGCAGCATAGGGGGGCTAGGGTATGGCTACACCTTC,CASSIGGLGYGYTF
TRBV7-2,TRBD2,TRBJ2-7,few,TGTGCCAGCAGCTTAGGGGGCGGGAGAAGGTACGAGCAGTACTTC,CASSLGGGRRYEQYF
TRBV5-1,TRBD2,TRBJ2-1,few,TGCGCCAGCAGCGCGACTAGCGGGGGGACCTACAATGAGCAGTTCTTC,CASSATSGGTYNEQFF
TRBV5-1,-,TRBJ2-7,few,TGCGCCAGCAGTTCGCTCGAGACGGCCAAAGGGGTCGAGCAGTACTTC,CASSSLETAKGVEQYF
TRBV7-8,-,TRBJ2-7,-,TGTGCCAGCAGCCAGGGGAGGGGCAGCTCCTACGAGCAGTACTTC,CASSQGRGSSYEQYF
TRBV29-1,TRBD2,TRBJ2-1,-,TGCAGCGCGAAGCGGGAGGGATACAATGAGCAGTTCTTC,CSAKREGYNEQFF
TRBV4-2,-,TRBJ2-1,few,TGTGCCAGCAGCCAAGATAGTAAGGGATCCTACAATGAGCAGTTCTTC,CASSQDSKGSYNEQFF
TRBV4-3,-,TRBJ2-3,few,TGCGCCAGCAGCCAAGATCAGGGCCTCACGGGTACGCAGTATTTT,CASSQDQGLTGTQYF
TRBV20-1,-,TRBJ1-4,few,TGCAGTGCTAGAGCTGTGGGGGGTTTGGATGAAAAACTGTTTTTT,CSARAVGGLDEKLFF
TRBV10-1,-,TRBJ2-2,-,TGCGCCAGCAGTTCCGTGGACGGGGAGCTGTTTTTT,CASSSVDGELFF
TRBV4-2,-,TRBJ1-1,few,TGTGCCAGCAGCCAAGGGTGGGAGGGGGCTGAAGCTTTCTTT,CASSQGWEGAEAFF
TRBV7-9,TRBD1,TRBJ2-7,-,TGTGCCAGCAGCTTAATTCGGGACAGGGTGTACGAGCAGTACTTC,CASSLIRDRVYEQYF
TRBV11-2,-,TRBJ2-7,many,TGTGCCAGCAGCTTAGTCGACGCCTACGAGCAGTACTTC,CASSLVDAYEQYF
TRBV20-1,-,TRBJ1-2,few,TGCAGTTCAACAACGTCAACCTCGTATGGCTACACCTTC,CSSTTSTSYGYTF
TRBV29-1,-,TRBJ2-3,-,TGCAGCGTTCGGGGGAGCGCAGATACGCAGTATTTT,CSVRGSADTQYF
TRBV4-3,-,TRBJ2-7,few,TGCGCCAGCAGCCAAGGATCCAGCCCTTTCTACGAGCAGTACTTC,CASSQGSSPFYEQYF
TRBV18,-,TRBJ2-7,-,TGTGCCAGCTCACCCAACCTGCAGCTTCCGGGACTTGTCGGCGAGCAGTACTTC,CASSPNLQLPGLVGEQYF
TRBV6-5,TRBD1,TRBJ2-3,-,TGTGCCAGCAGTTCTAGGACAGGGTTTAGAGATACGCAGTATTTT,CASSSRTGFRDTQYF
TRBV20-1,TRBD1,TRBJ1-5,many,TGCAGTGCTAGGGCAGGGGGTGGTCAGCCCCAGCATTTT,CSARAGGGQPQHF
TRBV9,-,TRBJ1-6,-,TGTGCCAGCAGCGTAAGCTCGAGCTCCTATAATTCACCCCTCCACTTT,CASSVSSSSYNSPLHF
TRBV7-8,-,TRBJ2-7,few,TGTGCCAGCAGCTTCACAGGTACCGCCTCCTACGAGCAGTACTTC,CASSFTGTASYEQYF
TRBV2,-,TRBJ2-7,-,TGTGCCAGCAGTGAAAAGGCCAGTTCTATCGAGCAGTACTTC,CASSEKASSIEQYF
TRBV27,-,TRBJ1-6,-,TGTGCCAGCAGTCAGAGGTTCTCACCCCTCCACTTT,CASSQRFSPLHF
TRBV7-2,TRBD2,TRBJ2-3,-,TGTGCCAGCAGCCCCAGCGGGAGACGCACAGATACGCAGTATTTT,CASSPSGRRTDTQYF
TRBV4-1,-,TRBJ2-5,few,TGCGCCAGCAGCCAAGATGTCCGACTACGCCAAGAGACCCAGTACTTC,CASSQDVRLRQETQYF
TRBV6-6,-,TRBJ1-3,-,TGTGCCAGCACCCTTGGGAACACCATATATTTT,CASTLGNTIYF
TRBV4-1,-,TRBJ1-2,many,TGCGCCAGCAGCCAAGGATCTCCGCGTGGGGCCCTCTATGGCTACACCTTC,CASSQGSPRGALYGYTF
TRBV19,-,TRBJ2-7,many,TGTGCCGTAGGGGACGAGCAGTACTTC,CAVGDEQYF
TRBV11-3,TRBD1,TRBJ2-5,few,TGTGCCAGCAGCCAGGACCGGGACAGGGCACTCCAAGAGACCCAGTACTTC,CASSQDRDRALQETQYF
TRBV5-1,-,TRBJ1-1,-,TGCGCCAGCAGCCGTATTCACAGCGAAGCTTTCTTT,CASSRIHSEAFF
TRBV5-8,TRBD2,TRBJ2-1,-,TGTGCCAGCAGCCGCTACCTAGCGGGGTACAATGAGCAGTTCTTC,CASSRYLAGYNEQFF
TRBV4-3,-,TRBJ1-2,-,TGCGCCAGCAGCCCATTCAACCAGGGCTTCTATGGCTACACCTTC,CASSPFNQGFYGYTF
TRBV20-1,TRBD1,TRBJ2-7,-,TGCAGTGCTAGATCCCGGACAGGGAACTCCTACGAGCAGTACTTC,CSARSRTGNSYEQYF
TRBV4-2,-,TRBJ2-1,-,TGTGCCAGCAGCCAAGATGGTGGCAAGATACCGTTAGCGACTTCGTACAATGAGCAGTTCTTC,CASSQDGGKIPLATSYNEQFF
TRBV12-3/TRBV12-4,-,TRBJ2-4,many,TGTGCCAGCAGTCCGGGGGCCAGGGACAAAAACATTCAGTACTTC,CASSPGARDKNIQYF
TRBV7-2,-,TRBJ2-7,-,TGTGCCAGCAGCCAACGCGGGCAGGGCCAGTACGAGCAGTACTTC,CASSQRGQGQYEQYF
TRBV6-5,-,TRBJ2-7,-,TGTGCCACCGGACTTACCTACGAGCAGTACTTC,CATGLTYEQYF
TRBV30,-,TRBJ1-1,few,TGTGCCTGGAGGCTCTCGGGTGGCACTGAAGCTTTCTTT,CAWRLSGGTEAFF
TRBV12-3/TRBV12-4,-,TRBJ2-4,few,TGTGCCAGCAGCTCCGGGATCCGAGCCAAAAACATTCAGTACTTC,CASSSGIRAKNIQYF
TRBV5-5,-,TRBJ2-3,many,TGTGCCAGCAGCTTACAGCAATCAGATACGCAGTATTTT,CASSLQQSDTQYF